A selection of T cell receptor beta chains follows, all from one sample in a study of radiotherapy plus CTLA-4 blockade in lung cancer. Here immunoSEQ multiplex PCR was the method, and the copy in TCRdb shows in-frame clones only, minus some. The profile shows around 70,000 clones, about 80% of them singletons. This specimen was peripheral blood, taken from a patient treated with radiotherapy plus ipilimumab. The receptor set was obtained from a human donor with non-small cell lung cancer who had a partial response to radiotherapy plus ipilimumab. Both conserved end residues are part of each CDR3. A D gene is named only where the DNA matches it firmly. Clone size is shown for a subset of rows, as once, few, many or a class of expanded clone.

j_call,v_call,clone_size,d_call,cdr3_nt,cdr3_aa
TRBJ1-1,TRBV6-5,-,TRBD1,TGTGCCAGCACCATCCCAGGGGGCGCCGGTGAAGCTTTCTTT,CASTIPGGAGEAFF
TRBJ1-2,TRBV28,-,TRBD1,TGTGCCAGCAGCTCCCAAGACAGGGCGGGTGGCTACACCTTC,CASSSQDRAGGYTF
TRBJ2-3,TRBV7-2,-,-,TGTGCCAGCAGCTTACGTTTTGGCGGGTTAACAGATACGCAGTATTTT,CASSLRFGGLTDTQYF
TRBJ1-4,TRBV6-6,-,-,TGTGCCAGCAGCTTCGGGGGGGCTAATGAAAAACTGTTTTTT,CASSFGGANEKLFF
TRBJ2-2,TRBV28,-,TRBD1,TGTGCCAGCCGGACACGAGGGGACAGGAACACCGGGGAGCTGTTTTTT,CASRTRGDRNTGELFF
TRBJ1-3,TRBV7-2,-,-,TGTGCCAGCAGCTTAGTGTTTGGGGGGATCAGCGGAAACACCATATATTTT,CASSLVFGGISGNTIYF
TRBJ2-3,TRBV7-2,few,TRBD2,TGTGCCAGCAGCCAAGATTGGTCTAGCGGGACAGATACGCAGTATTTT,CASSQDWSSGTDTQYF
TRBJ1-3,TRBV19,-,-,TGTGCCAGTAGTATCCAGGGCCTAGGAGGAAACACCATATATTTT,CASSIQGLGGNTIYF
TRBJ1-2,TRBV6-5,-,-,TGTGCCAGCAGAGGGAACAGGGACGGCGCCTATGGCTACACCTTC,CASRGNRDGAYGYTF
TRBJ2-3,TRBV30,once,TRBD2,TGTGCCTGGATTATAGCGGGAGGCCTCACGGGGCAGTATTTT,CAWIIAGGLTGQYF
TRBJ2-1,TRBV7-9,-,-,TGTGCCAGCAGCTCAAGCCCGGCCTACAATGAGCAGTTCTTC,CASSSSPAYNEQFF
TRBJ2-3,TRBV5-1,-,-,TGCGCCAGCAGCTTGGAAGGGACTCACCCCACAGATACGCAGTATTTT,CASSLEGTHPTDTQYF